Listed here are 25 T cell receptor beta chains from one sample, sequenced in a study of metastatic and nonmetastatic thyroid tumors. Ahead of thyroid surgery, no patient had received treatment of any kind. MiXCR reprocessed the PCR reads for TCRdb. Of more than 85,000 clones in the sample, 8% to 9.5% were seen once. The sequencing input was blood. The receptors were gathered from a female donor with papillary thyroid cancer or a benign thyroid nodule (not recorded which). Some clones in this sample may be carry-over from other donors' samples.

In its sample, this clone was seen many times. V gene TRBV7-6 combines with J gene TRBJ1-1; D unclear. CDR1 SGHVS and CDR2 FNYEAQ come from the germline V gene. This CDR3 has 13 residues. V was shortened by 4 bases and J by 1 base, with 7 bases between the two germline ends. The CDR3 sequence: CASSSAPNTEAFF. DNA for the CDR3: TGTGCCAGCAGCTCCGCCCCGAACACTGAAGCTTTCTTT. Based on the CDR3 plus reference TRBV7-6 and TRBJ1-1, the full variable domain is GAGVSQSPRYKVTKRGQDVALRCDPISGHVSLYWYRQALGQGPEFLTYFNYEAQQDKSGLPNDRFSAERPEGSISTLTIQRTEQRDSAMYRCASSSAPNTEAFFGQGTRLTVV.

This clone appeared a few times. The same CDR3 also results from other DNA sequences found in this sample. The V call is TRBV10-1, the J call TRBJ2-7; weak D call: TRBD2 (6 bases). The CDR3 runs 14 residues. V was clipped by 8 bases and J by 4 bases, with 18 bases between them. CDR1 is WNHNN, CDR2 SYGVQD, per germline (reference sequence). Here the CDR3 reads CASPAWRGHYEQYF. The CDR3 DNA reads as TGCGCCAGCCCCGCGTGGAGGGGTCATTACGAGCAGTACTTC.

This clone was observed at least ten times. This sequence joins TRBV27 and TRBJ1-1; D call uncertain. This CDR3 region has 14 residues. Trimming pared 2 bases from V and 0 bases from J, leaving 7 bases between. CDR1 MNHEY and CDR2 SMNVEV come from the germline V gene (reference sequence). The CDR3, as DNA: TGTGCCAGCAGTTTACGGACCATGAACACTGAAGCTTTCTTT. Residues: CASSLRTMNTEAFF.

Note on this clone: With a much larger clone just one base away, this may be a read error. This chain links TRBV19 with TRBJ1-5, with a possible D match to TRBD1 (5 bases). The CDR3 length is 16 residues. V gave up 3 bases and J gave up 5 bases, with 17 bases separating them. From germline, CDR1 is LNHDA and CDR2 SQIVND (reference sequence). The CDR3 protein is CASSMRREGVYQPQHF. As DNA, the CDR3 is TGTGCCAGTAGTATGAGGAGGGAAGGGGTGTATCAGCCCCAGCATTTT.

Comment on this clone: This may stem from a read error, because a much larger clone lies one nucleotide away. J is TRBJ2-3 and V is TRBV24-1, with a weak D call TRBD1 (6 bases). Trimming took 7 bases from V and 4 from J, leaving 14 bases between them. CDR1 is KGHDR and CDR2 is SFDVKD in the germline V gene. The CDR3 runs 14 residues. DNA for the CDR3: TGTGCCACCAGAGGACAGTCAGGCGCAGATACGCAGTATTTT. It specifies CATRGQSGADTQYF.

Concerning this clone itself: A read error may be the cause here, since a much bigger clone is one base away. The chain links TRBV5-1 to TRBJ2-7, with D unclear. V lost 7 bases to trimming and J lost 4 bases, with 15 bases between them. The CDR3 length is 13 residues. Germline assignment: CDR1 SGHRS and CDR2 YFSETQ. CDR3 sequence: CASGSTVPYEQYF. DNA for the CDR3: TGCGCCAGCGGCTCGACTGTGCCTTACGAGCAGTACTTC.

This clone was found many times. The chain recombines TRBV30 with TRBJ1-6; 7 nucleotides match TRBD1. V trimming: 5 bases; J trimming: 6 bases; junction bases outside the gene matches: 10. CDR1 GTSNPN and CDR2 SVGIG come from the germline V gene (reference sequence). The CDR3 has 15 amino acids. CDR3 loop: CAWVAGGQSNSPLHF. The CDR3 DNA reads as TGTGCCTGGGTGGCTGGGGGACAGTCTAATTCACCCCTCCACTTT.

In its sample, this clone was seen many times. The chain employs TRBV28 and TRBJ2-2; 15 bases line up with TRBD2. From germline, CDR1 is MDHEN and CDR2 SYDVKM. This CDR3 is 17 amino acids long. The trim removed 6 bases at V and 5 bases at J, leaving 7 bases unmatched. In nucleotides, the CDR3 is TGTGCCAGCAGGGGACTAGCGGGGGGCCATTTGACCGGGGAGCTGTTTTTT. Its protein is CASRGLAGGHLTGELFF.

This clone turned up a few times. The chain joins TRBV11-2 to TRBJ2-5, with 11 bases that match TRBD2. The CDR3 totals 16 residues. The V and J ends lost 3 bases and 2 bases, in that order; junction bases with no gene match: 5. CDR1 SGHAT and CDR2 FQNNGV come from the germline V gene. The CDR3 sequence: CASSFGTSGFQETQYF. As DNA, the CDR3 is TGTGCCAGCAGCTTCGGGACTAGCGGCTTTCAAGAGACCCAGTACTTC.

Details on this clone: This could be a read error, since a much larger clone is one nucleotide away. No conserved phenylalanine or tryptophan ends this CDR3, so it is likely a read error. The genes are TRBV3-1 and TRBJ1-1, with D perhaps matching TRBD1 (5 bases). V was pared by 2 bases and J by 0 bases, with 10 bases between. This CDR3 contains 15 residues. CDR1 and CDR2 (germline): LGHDT, YNNKEL (reference sequence). The CDR3 DNA reads TGTGCCAGCAGCCAAAGGGGTCGGGTGAACACTGAAGCTTTCTCT. Protein: CASSQRGRVNTEAFS.

This clone came up a few times. The rearrangement uses TRBV11-3 and TRBJ2-7; 9 nucleotides line up with TRBD1. This CDR3 is 13 amino acids long. Germline V gene lookup returns CDR1 SGHNT and CDR2 YENEEA. Trimming took 5 bases from V and 5 from J; bases not matched to a gene: 4. DNA of the CDR3: TGTGCCAGCAGCCCGGACAGGGGCCACGAGCAGTACTTC. Protein product: CASSPDRGHEQYF.

Many counts were recorded for this clone. The chain joins TRBV2 to TRBJ2-3; D remains unclear. In germline, CDR1 is SNHLY, CDR2 FYNNEI. With 6 bases removed from V and 2 bases from J, the gap between germline ends came to 6 bases. The CDR3 totals 12 residues. CDR3 sequence reads: CASRANTDTQYF. The CDR3 DNA reads TGTGCCAGCAGGGCTAACACAGATACGCAGTATTTT.

The sample holds a few counts of this clone. This may be a read error, as it is one base from a much larger clone. The chain employs TRBV12-3 or TRBV12-4 and TRBJ1-5, with D maybe TRBD1 (6 bases). The CDR3 consists of 13 residues. V lost 7 bases to trimming and J lost 4 bases, with 11 bases between them. CDR3 region: CASILRGNQPQHF. The CDR3 nucleotides read TGTGCCAGCATCCTCAGGGGAAATCAGCCCCAGCATTTT.

This clone occurred many times. This chain links TRBV6-1 with TRBJ2-7, with D possibly TRBD1 on 6 matching bases. V was trimmed by 8 bases and J by 7 bases, leaving 18 bases between them. Germline V lookup: CDR1 MNHNS, CDR2 SASEGT. CDR3 length equals 13 residues. CDR3 sequence reads: CASSTGIAWEQYF. CDR3 sequence (DNA): TGTGCCAGCTCGACAGGAATTGCCTGGGAGCAGTACTTC.

This clone showed up just a few times. The CDR3 reads CAWDRDREKQFF. CDR3 in DNA: TGTGCCTGGGACCGCGACAGGGAGAAGCAGTTCTTC. The gene calls are TRBV30 and TRBJ2-1; TRBD1 agrees at 7 bases. V was pared by 5 bases and J by 11 bases, with 9 bases of the junction left unmatched. CDR3 length: 12 amino acids. Germline CDR1 and CDR2: GTSNPN and SVGIG (reference sequence).

With respect to this clone: This sequence may be a read error, since a much larger clone differs from it by one base. The V call is TRBV11-1, the J call TRBJ2-1; 9 positions agree with TRBD2. Losses at the gene ends were 4 bases for V and 8 bases for J; bases not matched to a gene: 12. The germline gives CDR1 SGHAT, CDR2 FQDESV (reference sequence). This CDR3 has 16 amino acids. The CDR3 here is CASSSWTSDVGDEQFF. DNA of the CDR3: TGTGCCAGCAGCTCCTGGACTAGCGACGTCGGCGATGAGCAGTTCTTC.

This clone was seen at least ten times. The chain combines TRBV18 with TRBJ1-5; 8 positions agree with TRBD1. Germline CDR1 reads KGHSH; CDR2 reads LQKENI. V lost 6 bases and J lost 5; bases outside the gene matches: 15. This CDR3 is built from 17 residues. The CDR3 DNA sequence: TGTGCCAGCTCCGCCCCAGTGGCAGGGGGCAAGGATCAGCCCCAGCATTTT. Protein product: CASSAPVAGGKDQPQHF. The full variable domain, with the rest looked up from reference TRBV18 and TRBJ1-5, is NAGVMQNPRHLVRRRGQEARLRCSPMKGHSHVYWYRQLPEEGLKFMVYLQKENIIDESGMPKERFSAEFPKEGPSILRIQQVVRGDSAAYFCASSAPVAGGKDQPQHFGDGTRLSIL.

In this sample, this clone turned up many times. Relative to the germline gene, one junction end is altered; a read error may explain this. CDR3 in DNA: TGTGCCAGCAAGACAGAAGCGAACACCGGGGGGCTGTTTTTT. Its protein is CASKTEANTGGLFF. The V and J genes are TRBV2 and TRBJ2-2; perhaps TRBD2 as D (6 bases). The CDR3 spans 14 residues. CDR1 and CDR2 (germline): SNHLY, FYNNEI.

The table lists this clone with many counts. This rearrangement joins TRBV12-3 or TRBV12-4 to TRBJ2-3; 10 nucleotides match TRBD2. The CDR3 extends over 16 amino acids. V shed 6 bases and J 4 bases; nucleotides not matched to a gene: 10. CDR3 DNA: TGTGCCAGCAGCACACTAGCGGGGTATTTTGCAGATACGCAGTATTTT. It specifies CASSTLAGYFADTQYF.

This clone showed up just a few times. A clone one base away is much larger, so this may be a read error. This chain's CDR3 is CASSLGGNQSQHF. DNA of the CDR3: TGTGCCAGCAGCCTCGGAGGCAATCAGTCCCAGCATTTT. The rearrangement uses TRBV5-6 and TRBJ1-5; no reliable D call. The CDR3 sequence is 13 residues long. Looked up from germline, CDR1 is SGHDT and CDR2 is YYEEEE.

On this clone itself: Since a much larger clone is just one base distant, this may be a read error. The chain has TRBV4-1 and TRBJ2-7; either TRBD1 or TRBD2 may fit D (7 bases each). The CDR3 spans 14 residues. Trimming removed 0 bases from V and 3 bases from J, with 9 bases in between. Germline assignment: CDR1 MGHRA and CDR2 YSYEKL. CDR3 region: CASSQDRGGYEQYF. As DNA, the CDR3 is TGCGCCAGCAGCCAAGACAGGGGGGGCTACGAGCAGTACTTC.

This clone was picked up many times. This rearrangement joins TRBV7-9 to TRBJ1-2, with 7 bases fitting TRBD1. The CDR3 is 14 amino acids. Germline trimming cut 3 bases from V and 6 bases from J; bases unmatched to any gene: 7. Germline V lookup: CDR1 SEHNR, CDR2 FQNEAQ (reference sequence). CDR3 protein: CASSFPDRAHGYTF. Written as DNA, the CDR3 is TGTGCCAGCAGCTTCCCAGACAGGGCGCATGGCTACACCTTC.

This clone has at least ten counts. The genes are TRBV24-1 and TRBJ2-2, with D hard to call. The CDR3 is made up of 13 amino acids. V lost 7 bases to trimming and J lost 3 bases, with 8 bases between them. Germline V gives CDR1 KGHDR, CDR2 SFDVKD. CDR3 sequence: CATRGFDTGELFF. CDR3 nucleotide sequence: TGTGCCACCAGGGGGTTTGACACCGGGGAGCTGTTTTTT.

This clone appeared many times. The chain employs TRBV3-1 and TRBJ2-1; D is undetermined. Trimming stripped 0 bases from V and 10 bases from J, with 4 bases between. Germline CDR1 LGHDT, CDR2 YNNKEL (reference sequence). CDR3 length: 11 amino acids. The CDR3 sequence is CASSQEREQFF. DNA for the CDR3: TGTGCCAGCAGCCAAGAACGGGAGCAGTTCTTC.

This clone showed up many times. This chain links TRBV19 with TRBJ2-5, with 14 positions matching TRBD2. The germline V gene has CDR1 LNHDA and CDR2 SQIVND (reference sequence). The J segment lost 4 bases and the V segment lost 1 base, leaving 2 bases of the junction unmatched. The CDR3 consists of 16 residues. The CDR3 DNA reads TGTGCCAGTAGTATAGCGGGGACTAGCGGGGGAGAGACCCAGTACTTC. Translating gives CASSIAGTSGGETQYF.